The clone carrying this T cell receptor (beta chain) has just a few counts. Its antigen is not identified. Only in-frame clones appear in the TCRdb table, and some are missing; sequencing was by immunoSEQ multiplex PCR. The sample has some 50,000 clones; 83% are singletons. The data stem from a study of OX40 agonist ivuxolimab in advanced cancers. Germline CDR1 SGHAT, CDR2 FQNNGV. The V gene lost 7 bases and the J gene lost 7 bases, with 16 bases spanning the gap. The CDR3 is made up of 13 amino acids. General study results and limits: CD4+ and CD8+ blood T cells expanded clonally by week 6 at 0.1 to 3.0 mg/kg.

This clonotype was obtained from an adult with an advanced solid tumor such as melanoma, head and neck, liver or kidney cancer. The material sequenced was CD4+ or CD8+ T cells sorted from blood, taken in a trial of the OX40 agonist ivuxolimab. The chain joins TRBV11-2 to TRBJ1-1; maybe TRBD1 (5 bases). This chain's CDR3 is CASNSPVGGEAFF. CDR3 in DNA: TGTGCCAGCAACTCTCCCGTGGGGGGTGAAGCTTTCTTT.